This T cell receptor beta chain was sequenced for a study of sequential checkpoint blockade in melanoma. Data came from immunoSEQ multiplex PCR; TCRdb stores just in-frame clones and leaves some out. The profile shows roughly 9,000 clones, more than 20% of them singletons. This clone has ten or more counts. Treatment here: randomized to nivolumab then ipilimumab (arm A) or the reverse (arm B). None of the patients previously received DNA-damaging chemotherapy. This TCR derives from a human donor with melanoma. The sample in question was tumor tissue (inferred from file names), obtained from a patient given nivolumab and ipilimumab in sequence.

The CDR3 sequence: CASGRDGSTDTQYF. CDR3 bases: TGTGCCAGCGGGAGGGACGGTAGCACAGATACGCAGTATTTT. The chain carries TRBV6-8 and TRBJ2-3, with 7 bases lining up with TRBD2. CDR1 and CDR2 (germline): MNHGY, SAAAGT. The CDR3 spans 14 residues. V shed 8 bases and J 0 bases; nucleotides not matched to a gene: 5.